This T cell receptor (beta chain) came from a study of T cell changes during pregnancy in multiple sclerosis. The protocol was immunoSEQ multiplex PCR, while the TCRdb copy is restricted to in-frame clones and leaves out a portion. The table shows tens of thousands of clones, with about 90% occurring only once. Germline V lookup: CDR1 MNHNY, CDR2 SVGAGI (reference sequence). V trimming: 5 bases; J trimming: 3 bases; junction bases outside the gene matches: 3. This CDR3 has 15 amino acids. The gene calls are TRBV6-6 and TRBJ2-6, with 8 bases that match TRBD2. Sequenced here: peripheral blood, sampled in the first trimester of pregnancy. This receptor was obtained from a female donor in good health, enrolled as a control in a pregnancy study. The CDR3 nucleotides read TGTGCCAGCAGTACCCTAGCGGGTGGGGCCAACGTCCTGACTTTC. This codes for CASSTLAGGANVLTF.